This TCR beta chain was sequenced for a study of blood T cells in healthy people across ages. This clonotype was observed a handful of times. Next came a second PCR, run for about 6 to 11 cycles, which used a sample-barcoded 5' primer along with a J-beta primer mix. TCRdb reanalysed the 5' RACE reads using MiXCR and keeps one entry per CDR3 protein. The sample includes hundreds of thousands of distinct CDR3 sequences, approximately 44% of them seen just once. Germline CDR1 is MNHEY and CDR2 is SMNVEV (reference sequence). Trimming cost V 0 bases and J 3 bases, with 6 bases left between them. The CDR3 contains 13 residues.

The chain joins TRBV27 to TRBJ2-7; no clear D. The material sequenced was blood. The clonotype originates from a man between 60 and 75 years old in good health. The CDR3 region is CASSLSPFYEQYF. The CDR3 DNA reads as TGTGCCAGCAGTTTATCGCCATTCTACGAGCAGTACTTC.